The clone carrying this T cell receptor (beta chain) was counted many times. This sample was included in a study of Graves' ophthalmopathy and Graves' hyperthyroidism. Amplification from RNA transcripts yielded the TCR beta CDR3 regions. The workflow started with a first-round RT-PCR run with HTBI primers and then moved on to a second-round multiplex PCR. One entry per CDR3 protein results from TCRdb running MiXCR on the multiplex PCR reads. Of hundreds of thousands of distinct CDR3 sequences in the sample, about two fifths were seen once. PBMCs originated in about 10 ml of fresh peripheral blood. V lost 5 bases and J 6 bases, leaving 29 bases between the germline ends. Germline CDR1 reads LNHNV; CDR2 reads YYDKDF (reference sequence). There are 18 residues in the CDR3.

Sequencing was performed on peripheral blood. This chain links TRBV15 with TRBJ2-7; D gene uncertain. The sequence was collected from an adult man with Graves' ophthalmopathy. As DNA, the CDR3 is TGTGCCACCAGCGGGGTTGTCGCACGGATGATGGGTACGGGCGAGCAGTACTTC. Its translation is CATSGVVARMMGTGEQYF.